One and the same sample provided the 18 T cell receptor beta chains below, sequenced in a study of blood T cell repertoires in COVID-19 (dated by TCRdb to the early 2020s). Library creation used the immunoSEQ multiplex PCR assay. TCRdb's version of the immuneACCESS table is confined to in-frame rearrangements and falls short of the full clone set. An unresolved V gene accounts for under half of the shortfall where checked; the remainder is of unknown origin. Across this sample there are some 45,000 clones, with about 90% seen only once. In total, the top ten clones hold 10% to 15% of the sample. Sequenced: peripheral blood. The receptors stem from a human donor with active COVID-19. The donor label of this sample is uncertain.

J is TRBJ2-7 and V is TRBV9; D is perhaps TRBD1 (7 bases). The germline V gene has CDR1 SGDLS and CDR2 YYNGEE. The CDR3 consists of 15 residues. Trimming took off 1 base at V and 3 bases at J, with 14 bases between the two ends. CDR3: CASSVQGGDGYEQYF. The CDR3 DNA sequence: TGTGCCAGCAGCGTACAGGGGGGTGATGGCTACGAGCAGTACTTC.

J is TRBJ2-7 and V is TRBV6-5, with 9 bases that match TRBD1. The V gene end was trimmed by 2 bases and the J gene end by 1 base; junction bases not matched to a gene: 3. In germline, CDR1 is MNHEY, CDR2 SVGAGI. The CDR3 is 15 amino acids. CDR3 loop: CASSYGGTGSYEQYF. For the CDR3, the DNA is TGTGCCAGCAGTTACGGAGGGACAGGGTCCTACGAGCAGTACTTC.

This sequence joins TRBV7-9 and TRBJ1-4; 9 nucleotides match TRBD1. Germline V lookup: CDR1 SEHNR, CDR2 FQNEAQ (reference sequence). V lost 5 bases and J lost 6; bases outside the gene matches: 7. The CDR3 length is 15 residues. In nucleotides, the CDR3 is TGTGCCAGCAGCGCCCGGGACAGGGTGGATGAAAAACTGTTTTTT. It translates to CASSARDRVDEKLFF. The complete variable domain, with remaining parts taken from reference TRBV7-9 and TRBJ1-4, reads DTGVSQNPRHKITKRGQNVTFRCDPISEHNRLYWYRQTLGQGPEFLTYFQNEAQLEKSRLLSDRFSAERPKGSFSTLEIQRTEQGDSAMYLCASSARDRVDEKLFFGSGTQLSVL.

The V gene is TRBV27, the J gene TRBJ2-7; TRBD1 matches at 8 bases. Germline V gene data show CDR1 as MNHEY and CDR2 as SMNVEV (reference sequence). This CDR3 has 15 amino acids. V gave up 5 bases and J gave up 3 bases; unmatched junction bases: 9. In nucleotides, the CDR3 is TGTGCCAGCAGTCTCCGACAGGGGTCGGGCTACGAGCAGTACTTC. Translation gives CASSLRQGSGYEQYF.

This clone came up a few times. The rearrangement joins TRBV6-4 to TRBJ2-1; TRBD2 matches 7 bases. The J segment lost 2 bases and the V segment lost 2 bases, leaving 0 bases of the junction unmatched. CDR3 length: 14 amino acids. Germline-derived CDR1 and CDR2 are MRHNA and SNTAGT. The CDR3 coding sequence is TGTGCCAGCAGTGACGGGGGGGCCTACAATGAGCAGTTCTTC. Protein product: CASSDGGAYNEQFF.

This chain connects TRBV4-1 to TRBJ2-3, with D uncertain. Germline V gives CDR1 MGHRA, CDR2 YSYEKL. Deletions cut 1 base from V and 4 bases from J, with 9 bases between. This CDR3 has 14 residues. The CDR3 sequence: CASSQAQIADTQYF. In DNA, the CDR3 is TGCGCCAGCAGCCAAGCACAGATCGCAGATACGCAGTATTTT.

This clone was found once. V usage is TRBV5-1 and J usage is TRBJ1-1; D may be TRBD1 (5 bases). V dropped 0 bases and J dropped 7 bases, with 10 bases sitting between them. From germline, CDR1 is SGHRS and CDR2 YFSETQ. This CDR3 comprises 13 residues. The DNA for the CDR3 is TGCGCCAGCAGCTTGGAGGGGCGAGTTGAAGCTTTCTTT. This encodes CASSLEGRVEAFF.

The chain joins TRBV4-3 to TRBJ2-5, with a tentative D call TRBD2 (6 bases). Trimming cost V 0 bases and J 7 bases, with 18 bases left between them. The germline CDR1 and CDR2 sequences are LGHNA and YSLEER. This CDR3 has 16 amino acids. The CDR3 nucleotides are TGCGCCAGCAGCCAAGATGTGTCTAGCGAGGGGTTGACCCAGTACTTC. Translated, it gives CASSQDVSSEGLTQYF.

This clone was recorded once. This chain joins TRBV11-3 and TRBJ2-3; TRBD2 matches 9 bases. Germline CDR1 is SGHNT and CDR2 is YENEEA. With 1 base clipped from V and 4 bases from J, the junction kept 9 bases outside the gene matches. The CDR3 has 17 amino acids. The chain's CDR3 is CASSLVGFLAGPDTQYF. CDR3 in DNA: TGTGCCAGCAGCTTAGTTGGGTTCCTAGCGGGGCCAGATACGCAGTATTTT.

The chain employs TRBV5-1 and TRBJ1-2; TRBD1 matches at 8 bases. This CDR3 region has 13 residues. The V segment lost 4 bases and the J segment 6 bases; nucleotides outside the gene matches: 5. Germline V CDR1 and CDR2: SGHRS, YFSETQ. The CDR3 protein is CASSPDRVDGYTF. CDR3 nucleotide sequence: TGCGCCAGCAGCCCGGACAGGGTCGATGGCTACACCTTC.

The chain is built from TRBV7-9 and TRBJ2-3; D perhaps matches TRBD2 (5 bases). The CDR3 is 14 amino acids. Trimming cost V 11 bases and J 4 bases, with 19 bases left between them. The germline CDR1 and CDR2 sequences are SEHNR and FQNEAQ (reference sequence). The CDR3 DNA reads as TGTGCCTCCAAAGTAATAGCAGCGGCAGATACGCAGTATTTT. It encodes CASKVIAAADTQYF.

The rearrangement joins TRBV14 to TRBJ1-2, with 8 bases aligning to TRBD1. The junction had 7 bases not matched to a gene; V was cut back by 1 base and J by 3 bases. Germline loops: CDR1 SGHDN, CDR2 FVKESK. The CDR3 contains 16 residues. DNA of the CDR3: TGTGCCAGCAGCCAAGTACGTTCAGGGGGCTACTATGGCTACACCTTC. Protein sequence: CASSQVRSGGYYGYTF.

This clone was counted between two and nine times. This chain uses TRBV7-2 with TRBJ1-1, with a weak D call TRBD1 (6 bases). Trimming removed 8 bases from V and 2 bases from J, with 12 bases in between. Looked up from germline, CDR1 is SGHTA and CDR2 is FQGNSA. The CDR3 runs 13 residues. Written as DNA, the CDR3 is TGTGCCAGCGGGCGACAGGAAAACACTGAAGCTTTCTTT. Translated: CASGRQENTEAFF.

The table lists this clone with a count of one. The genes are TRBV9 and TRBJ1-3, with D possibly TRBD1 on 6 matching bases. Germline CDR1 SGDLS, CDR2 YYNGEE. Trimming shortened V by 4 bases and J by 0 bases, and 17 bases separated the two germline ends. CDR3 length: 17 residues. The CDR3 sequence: CASSPRTDPSSGNTIYF. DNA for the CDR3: TGTGCCAGCAGCCCACGGACAGACCCTTCCTCTGGAAACACCATATATTTT.

This CDR3 is CASSLQATYGYTF. DNA for the CDR3: TGTGCCAGCAGTCTGCAGGCTACCTATGGCTACACCTTC. This rearrangement joins TRBV2 to TRBJ1-2; no reliable D call. Germline V CDR1 and CDR2: SNHLY, FYNNEI. This CDR3 is 13 amino acids long. Trimming left V 5 bases short and J 4 bases short, with 11 bases between.

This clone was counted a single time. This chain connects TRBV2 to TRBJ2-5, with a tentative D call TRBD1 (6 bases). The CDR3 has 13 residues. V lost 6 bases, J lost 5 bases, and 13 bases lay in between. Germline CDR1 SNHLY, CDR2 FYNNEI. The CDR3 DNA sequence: TGTGCCAGCAGCTTCCAGGGGTTTGAGACCCAGTACTTC. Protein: CASSFQGFETQYF.

CDR3 region: CASSFLAGGTYQETQYF. The DNA of the CDR3 is TGTGCCAGCAGCTTTTTAGCGGGGGGGACGTACCAAGAGACCCAGTACTTC. The chain has TRBV5-4 and TRBJ2-5; 11 nucleotides align to TRBD2. CDR1 and CDR2 from the germline V gene are SGHNT and YYREEE (reference sequence). V was pared by 2 bases and J by 0 bases, with 6 bases of the junction left unmatched. The CDR3 is 17 residues long. Drawing the rest from reference TRBV5-4 and TRBJ2-5, the complete variable domain is ETGVTQSPTHLIKTRGQQVTLRCSSQSGHNTVSWYQQALGQGPQFIFQYYREEENGRGNFPPRFSGLQFPNYSSELNVNALELDDSALYLCASSFLAGGTYQETQYFGPGTRLLVL.

The CDR3 region is CASSSRESGQKLFF. DNA of the CDR3: TGTGCCAGCAGCTCGCGTGAGAGCGGGCAAAAACTGTTTTTT. The chain links TRBV7-8 to TRBJ1-4; no definite D call. The germline gives CDR1 SGHVS, CDR2 FQNEAQ. The V and J ends lost 4 bases and 9 bases respectively, with 15 bases between them. This CDR3 has 14 residues.